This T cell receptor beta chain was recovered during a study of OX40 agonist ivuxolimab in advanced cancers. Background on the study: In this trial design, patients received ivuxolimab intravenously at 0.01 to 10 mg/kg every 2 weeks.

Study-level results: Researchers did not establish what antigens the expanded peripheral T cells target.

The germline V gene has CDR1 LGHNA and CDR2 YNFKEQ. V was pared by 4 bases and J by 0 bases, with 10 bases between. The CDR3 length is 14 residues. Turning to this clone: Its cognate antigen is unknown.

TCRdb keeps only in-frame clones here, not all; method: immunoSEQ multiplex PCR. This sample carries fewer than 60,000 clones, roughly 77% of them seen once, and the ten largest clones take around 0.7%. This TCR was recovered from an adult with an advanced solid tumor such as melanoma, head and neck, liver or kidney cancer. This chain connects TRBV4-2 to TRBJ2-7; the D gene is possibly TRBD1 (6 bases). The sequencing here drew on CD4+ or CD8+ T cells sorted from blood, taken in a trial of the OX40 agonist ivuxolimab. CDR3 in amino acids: CASSRTGSSYEQYF. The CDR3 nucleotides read TGTGCCAGCAGCCGAACAGGGAGCTCCTACGAGCAGTACTTC.